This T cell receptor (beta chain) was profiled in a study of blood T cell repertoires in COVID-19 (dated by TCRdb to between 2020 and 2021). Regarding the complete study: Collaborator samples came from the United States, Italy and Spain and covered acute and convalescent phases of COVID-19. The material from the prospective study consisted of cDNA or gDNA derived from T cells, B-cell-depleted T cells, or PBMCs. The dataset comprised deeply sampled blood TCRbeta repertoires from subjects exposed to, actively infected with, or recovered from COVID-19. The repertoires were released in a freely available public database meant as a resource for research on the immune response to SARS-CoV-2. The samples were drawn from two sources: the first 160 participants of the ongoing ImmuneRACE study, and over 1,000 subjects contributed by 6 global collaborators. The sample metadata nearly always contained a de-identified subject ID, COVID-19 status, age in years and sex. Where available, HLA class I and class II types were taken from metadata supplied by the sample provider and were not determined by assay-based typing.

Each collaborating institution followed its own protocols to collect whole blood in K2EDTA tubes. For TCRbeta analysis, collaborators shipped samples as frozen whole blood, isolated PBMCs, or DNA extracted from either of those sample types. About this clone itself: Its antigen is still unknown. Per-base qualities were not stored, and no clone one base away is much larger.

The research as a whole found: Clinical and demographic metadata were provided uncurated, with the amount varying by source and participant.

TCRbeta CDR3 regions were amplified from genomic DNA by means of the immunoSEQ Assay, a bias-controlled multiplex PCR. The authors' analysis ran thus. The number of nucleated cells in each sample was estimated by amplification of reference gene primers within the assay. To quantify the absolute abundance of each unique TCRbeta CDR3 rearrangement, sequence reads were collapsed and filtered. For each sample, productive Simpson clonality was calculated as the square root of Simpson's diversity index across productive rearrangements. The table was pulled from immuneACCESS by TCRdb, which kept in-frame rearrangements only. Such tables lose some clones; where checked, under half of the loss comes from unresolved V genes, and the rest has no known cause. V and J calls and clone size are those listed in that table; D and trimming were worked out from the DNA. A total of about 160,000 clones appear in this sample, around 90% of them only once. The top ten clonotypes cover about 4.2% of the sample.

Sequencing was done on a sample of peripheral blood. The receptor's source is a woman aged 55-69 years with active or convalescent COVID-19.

The CDR3 sequence is CASMRTGYNEQFF. The nucleotides read TGTGCCAGCATGCGGACAGGGTACAATGAGCAGTTCTTC. In this chain, TRBV25-1 is recombined with TRBJ2-1, and 8 junction bases match TRBD1. From V the trimming removes 7 bases and from J it removes 4 bases, while the gene matches leave 3 bases of the junction unaccounted for. The germline V gene gives CDR1 as MGHDK and CDR2 as SYGVNS. Including cysteine and phenylalanine, the CDR3 has 13 amino acids. Solely the CDR3 DNA is kept, with 39 bases framed from the first base.